The T cell receptor (beta chain) described here comes from a study of T cell responses to AZD1222 COVID-19 vaccine. Whole-study results and caveats: Close to half of spike-specific TCRs reportedly recognize unmutated variant regions. Just a handful of AZD1222 recipients tested seropositive at baseline. Clonal diversity may have been underestimated, and the donors were mostly white British, with more females than males.

This CDR3 has 13 residues. Germline V gives CDR1 SGHTA, CDR2 FQGNSA. Deletions cut 2 bases from V and 4 bases from J, with 5 bases between. Libraries were prepared by immunoSEQ multiplex PCR; TCRdb keeps only in-frame clonotypes and omits some of them. The data hold about 150,000 clones, with about nine tenths observed a single time. Regarding this clone: Its target is unknown.

This sequence was found in an adult in good health. The specimen comprised peripheral blood, sampled on day 0 of AZD1222 vaccination. The chain carries TRBV7-2 and TRBJ2-2; no reliable D call. Here the CDR3 reads CASSLTFTGELFF. The CDR3, as DNA: TGTGCCAGCAGCTTAACCTTCACCGGGGAGCTGTTTTTT.